Described below is a single T cell receptor beta chain sequence and its context. What it binds is unknown. CDR3 length: 14 residues. Germline CDR1 and CDR2: MNHEY and SMNVEV (reference sequence). Trimming at V came to 8 bases and at J to 8 bases, leaving 12 bases not matched to a gene. This entry comes from a study of regulatory T cells in long-lasting Graves disease. Background on the study: By definition, persistent Graves' disease involved antithyroid drugs for over 5 years alongside positive TSH receptor antibodies. Study findings and constraints: Patients with persistent disease showed a bias toward TRBV28, TRBJ1-2 and TRBJ2-5.

The time point: persistent/refractory GD, antithyroid drugs over 5 years with positive TRAb. After RNA was extracted from PBMCs, the TCR library was made from it. TCR beta libraries were built with iRepertoire HTBI primers and Arm-PCR of CDR3 regions. Study processing details: Analysis of the samples identified around 64 TRBV and 14 TRBJ segments. TCRdb ran MiXCR on the multiplex PCR reads and lists one entry per CDR3 protein. The V and J calls and clone size come from TCRdb's table, not from the authors' own analysis. The sample has 300,000 to 400,000 distinct CDR3 sequences; about 20% are singletons.

The TCR sequence derives from a female donor with Graves disease. The chain recombines TRBV27 with TRBJ1-2, with 9 bases that match TRBD1. Sequencing used peripheral blood mononuclear cells (PBMCs), obtained when the disease was refractory, from a patient treated with antithyroid drugs. The CDR3 reads CASGWEGQGVGYTF. CDR3 DNA: TGTGCCAGCGGTTGGGAGGGACAGGGAGTCGGCTACACCTTC.